This TCR beta chain originates from a study of human T cells and chemical hapten exposure. Background on the study: Across samples, TCR yields varied, mostly owing to small differences in pooled library volumes.

This clonotype was observed a handful of times. Its target is unknown. This CDR3 has 16 residues. Germline CDR1 reads DFQATT; CDR2 reads SNEGSKA (reference sequence). V lost 1 base and J lost 0; bases outside the gene matches: 5. Library preparation tagged each individual cDNA molecule with a unique molecular identifier. MiXCR, applied by TCRdb to the RACE reads, yields one record per CDR3 protein. The data hold some 96,000 distinct CDR3 sequences, with 27% observed a single time. Time point described: patch test 3, about 24 weeks after DPC sensitization. Described treatment: therapeutic diphenylcyclopropenone sensitization with weekly scalp DPC. Notes on the study in general: It was expanded TCRs that formed significantly more large CDR3 similarity clusters than controls did. It should be noted that donors had alopecia, so their immune response may differ from healthy people's.

The V and J genes are TRBV20-1 and TRBJ1-5; TRBD1 matches at 8 bases. The sample was whole blood, taken in connection with sensitization to the hapten diphenylcyclopropenone (DPC). The origin of this receptor is a man aged 35-49 years with alopecia areata. Some clones in this sample may be carry-over from other donors' samples. CDR3 in DNA: TGCAGTGCTAGAGGTGGACAGGGCTCTAGCAATCAGCCCCAGCATTTT. It yields the protein CSARGGQGSSNQPQHF.